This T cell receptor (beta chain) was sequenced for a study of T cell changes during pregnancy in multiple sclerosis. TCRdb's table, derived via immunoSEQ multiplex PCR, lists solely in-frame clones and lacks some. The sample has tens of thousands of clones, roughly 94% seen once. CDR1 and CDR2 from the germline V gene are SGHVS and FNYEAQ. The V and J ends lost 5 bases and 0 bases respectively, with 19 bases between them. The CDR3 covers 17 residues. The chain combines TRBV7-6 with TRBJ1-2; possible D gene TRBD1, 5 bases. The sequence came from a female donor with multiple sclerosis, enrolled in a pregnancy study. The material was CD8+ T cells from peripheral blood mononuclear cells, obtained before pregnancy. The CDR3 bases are TGTGCCAGCAGCCGATGGGAGGGGAGGAGGACTAACTATGGCTACACCTTC. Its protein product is CASSRWEGRRTNYGYTF.